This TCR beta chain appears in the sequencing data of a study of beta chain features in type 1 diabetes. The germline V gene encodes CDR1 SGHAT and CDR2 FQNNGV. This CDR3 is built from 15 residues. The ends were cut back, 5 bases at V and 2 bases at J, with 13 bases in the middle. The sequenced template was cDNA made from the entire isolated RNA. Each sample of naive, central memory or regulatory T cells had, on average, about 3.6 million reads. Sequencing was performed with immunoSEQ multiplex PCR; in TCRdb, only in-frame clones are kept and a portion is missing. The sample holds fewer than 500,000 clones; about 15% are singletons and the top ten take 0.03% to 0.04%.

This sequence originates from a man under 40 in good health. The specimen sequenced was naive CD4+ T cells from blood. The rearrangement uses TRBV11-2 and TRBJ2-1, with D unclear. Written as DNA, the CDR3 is TGTGCCAGCAGCCTCGGAACCCTTCCCTACAATGAGCAGTTCTTC. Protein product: CASSLGTLPYNEQFF.